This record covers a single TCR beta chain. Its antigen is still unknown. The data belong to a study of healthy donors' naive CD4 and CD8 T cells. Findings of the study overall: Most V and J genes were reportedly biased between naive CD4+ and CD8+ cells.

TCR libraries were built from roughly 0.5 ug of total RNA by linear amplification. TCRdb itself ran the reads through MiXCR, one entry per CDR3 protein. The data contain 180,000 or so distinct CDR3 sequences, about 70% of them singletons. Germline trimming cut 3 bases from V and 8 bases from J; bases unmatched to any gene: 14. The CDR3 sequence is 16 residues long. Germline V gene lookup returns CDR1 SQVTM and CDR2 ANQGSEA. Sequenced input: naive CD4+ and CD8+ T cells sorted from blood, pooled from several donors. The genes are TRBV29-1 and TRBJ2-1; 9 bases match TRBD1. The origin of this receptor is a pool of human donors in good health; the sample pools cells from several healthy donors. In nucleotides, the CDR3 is TGCAGCGTTGAGTGGGCGGACAGGGGATTTGTCGATGAGCAGTTCTTC. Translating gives CSVEWADRGFVDEQFF.